The entry below gives a single T cell receptor beta chain sequence along with its context. Its target is not known. Germline V lookup: CDR1 MRHNA, CDR2 SNTAGT. The V gene end was trimmed by 4 bases and the J gene end by 7 bases; junction bases not matched to a gene: 2. The CDR3 has 13 residues. The sample originates from a study of cytomegalovirus exposure and HLA in healthy donors. Study-wide background: In a previous analysis, 110 million or so unique TCR beta sequences were found from 150 million to 200 million T cells. General study findings and limits: Prior analysis indicated that the majority of TCR beta V segments exhibited productivity approximately 87% or approximately 30% of the time.

60 Vbeta and 13 Jbeta primers were used in PCR. Using immunoSEQ multiplex PCR, the repertoire was profiled, and TCRdb retains in-frame clones only, with some absent. The sample lists about 100,000 clones; more than 60% were seen once. This sequence joins TRBV6-4 and TRBJ2-2, with TRBD2 identical over 8 bases. This TCR derives from a woman aged 18-30 years in good health and CMV-seropositive. Sequenced material: PBMCs. In DNA form, the CDR3 reads TGTGCCAGCAGTGGGCGGGAGGACGGGGAGCTGTTTTTT. Its protein product is CASSGREDGELFF.